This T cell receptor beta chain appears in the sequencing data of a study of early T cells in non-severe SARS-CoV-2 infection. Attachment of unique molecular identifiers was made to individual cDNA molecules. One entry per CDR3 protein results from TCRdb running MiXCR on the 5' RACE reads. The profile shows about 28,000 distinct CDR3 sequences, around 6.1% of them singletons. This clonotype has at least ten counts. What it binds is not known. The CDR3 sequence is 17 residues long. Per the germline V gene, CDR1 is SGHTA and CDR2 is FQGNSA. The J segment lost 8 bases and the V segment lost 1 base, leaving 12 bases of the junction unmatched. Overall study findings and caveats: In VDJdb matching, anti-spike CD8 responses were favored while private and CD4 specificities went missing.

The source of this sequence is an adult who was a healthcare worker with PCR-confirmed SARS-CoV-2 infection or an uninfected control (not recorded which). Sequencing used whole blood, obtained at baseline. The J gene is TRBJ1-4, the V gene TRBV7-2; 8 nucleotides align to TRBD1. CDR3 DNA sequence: TGTGCCAGCAGCTTAGGAGGCGGCCAGGGGGCTCGAGAAAAACTGTTTTTT. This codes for CASSLGGGQGAREKLFF. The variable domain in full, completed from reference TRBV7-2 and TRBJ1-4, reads GAGVSQSPSNKVTEKGKDVELRCDPISGHTALYWYRQSLGQGLEFLIYFQGNSAPDKSGLPSDRFSAERTGGSVSTLTIQRTQQEDSAVYLCASSLGGGQGAREKLFFGSGTQLSVL.